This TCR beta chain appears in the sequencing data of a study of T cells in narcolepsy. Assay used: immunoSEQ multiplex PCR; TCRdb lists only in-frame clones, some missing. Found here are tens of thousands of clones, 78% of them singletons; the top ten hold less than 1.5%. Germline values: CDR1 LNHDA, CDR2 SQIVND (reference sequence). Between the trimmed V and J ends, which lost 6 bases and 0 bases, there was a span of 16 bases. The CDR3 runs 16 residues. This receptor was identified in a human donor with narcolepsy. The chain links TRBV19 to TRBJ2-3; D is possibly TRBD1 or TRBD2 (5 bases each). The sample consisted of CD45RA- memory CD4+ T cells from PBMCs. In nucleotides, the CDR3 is TGTGCCAGTAGAGAAAGAGGGGCCGGGAGCACAGATACGCAGTATTTT. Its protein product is CASRERGAGSTDTQYF.